Below are 8 T cell receptor beta chains sequenced from a single sample in a study of T cells in Graves' hyperthyroidism and ophthalmopathy. There were TCR beta CDR3 regions amplified from RNA transcripts. Primed by the HTBI set, a first-round RT-PCR was run on the TCR CDR3. TCRdb re-derived calls from the multiplex PCR reads in MiXCR, one entry per CDR3 protein. The sample contains some 510,000 distinct CDR3 sequences, about 20% of which appear only once. The sample was blood. These receptors were taken from a man between 18 and 29 years old with Graves' hyperthyroidism.

This clonotype came up once. The rearrangement links TRBV7-9 to TRBJ1-2; tentatively, D is TRBD1 (6 bases). The CDR3 has 14 amino acids. Germline V gene data show CDR1 as SEHNR and CDR2 as FQNEAQ (reference sequence). Between the trimmed V and J ends, which lost 4 bases and 3 bases, there was a span of 12 bases. The DNA of the CDR3 is TGTGCCAGCAGCTCAAGGGACAACTACTATGGCTACACCTTC. As protein: CASSSRDNYYGYTF.

The rearrangement uses TRBV12-3 or TRBV12-4 and TRBJ2-3, with D unclear. CDR3 length: 13 amino acids. Trimming removed 3 bases from V and 2 bases from J, with 6 bases in between. The CDR3, as DNA: TGTGCCAGCAGTTTGTCCTTCACAGATACGCAGTATTTT. Its protein product is CASSLSFTDTQYF.

This clonotype was detected many times. The rearrangement uses TRBV28 and TRBJ2-5; TRBD2 matches 15 bases. CDR1 MDHEN and CDR2 SYDVKM come from the germline V gene. This CDR3 spans 17 amino acids. Trimming removed 5 bases from V and 0 bases from J; junction bases left unmatched: 4. The CDR3 DNA sequence: TGTGCCAGCAGTCCTGGGACTAGCGGGGGGAACCAAGAGACCCAGTACTTC. This sequence encodes CASSPGTSGGNQETQYF.

In its sample, this clonotype was seen many times. The chain carries TRBV10-2 and TRBJ2-7; no firm D call. The V and J ends lost 2 bases and 2 bases respectively, with 19 bases between them. This CDR3 has 17 residues. From germline, CDR1 is WSHSY and CDR2 SAAADI. The chain's CDR3 is CASSEAVVRSSTYEQYF. In nucleotides, the CDR3 is TGCGCCAGCAGTGAGGCCGTCGTGAGGTCCTCAACCTACGAGCAGTACTTC.

This clonotype was detected many times. The chain combines TRBV20-1 with TRBJ2-7, with 7 bases aligning to TRBD1. Unmatched junction bases numbered 3, after V lost 4 bases and J lost 0 bases. This CDR3 comprises 13 residues. Germline V gene lookup returns CDR1 DFQATT and CDR2 SNEGSKA (reference sequence). CDR3 sequence (DNA): TGCAGTGCTAAACAGGGGCACTCCTACGAGCAGTACTTC. Amino acid sequence: CSAKQGHSYEQYF.

This clonotype was seen many times. This chain connects TRBV30 to TRBJ1-1, with D possibly matching TRBD1 (5 bases). The V end lost 2 bases, the J end lost 5 bases, and 12 bases lay between the germline ends. Germline V gene sequence: CDR1 GTSNPN, CDR2 SVGIG (reference sequence). The CDR3 loop spans 13 amino acids. The CDR3 DNA follows: TGTGCCTGGAGTAGAGGTCAGGGTACTGAAGCTTTCTTT. Translating it yields CAWSRGQGTEAFF.

This clonotype occurred many times. The chain employs TRBV20-1 and TRBJ2-5; 9 bases map to TRBD1. The germline V gene has CDR1 DFQATT and CDR2 SNEGSKA (reference sequence). The CDR3 loop spans 12 amino acids. The CDR3 loop is CRTGGRQETQYF. The CDR3 region has the DNA TGCAGAACAGGGGGCAGGCAAGAGACCCAGTACTTC.

The chain uses TRBV19 and TRBJ2-7; no clear D gene. Germline CDR1 and CDR2: LNHDA and SQIVND (reference sequence). This CDR3 is 15 amino acids long. Trimming pared 6 bases from V and 3 bases from J, leaving 18 bases between. The CDR3 bases are TGTGCCAGTAGCGGAAGAGGAGCCAGTCACTACGAGCAGTACTTC. Its translation: CASSGRGASHYEQYF.